This paragraph reports one T cell receptor (beta chain). Dosing: nivolumab 3 mg/kg IV, weeks 1, 4, 7, 10, then every two weeks to week 26. The sample originates from a study of ipilimumab plus nivolumab after autologous stem cell transplantation. Clones were read by immunoSEQ multiplex PCR, and TCRdb kept only the in-frame ones, dropping some. The sample yields tens of thousands of clones, 83% seen once. Germline values: CDR1 SGHVS, CDR2 FNYEAQ. The CDR3 runs 17 residues. With V trimmed by 4 bases and J by 1 base, 8 bases remained unmatched. V usage is TRBV7-6 and J usage is TRBJ2-2, with 8 bases identical to TRBD1. The source material was PBMCs, sampled in a trial of ipilimumab plus nivolumab as post-transplant consolidation. The receptor was derived from a male donor with diffuse large B-cell lymphoma. CDR3 nucleotide sequence: TGTGCCAGCAGCTCCCCGGCCGGGACAGGGAACACCGGGGAGCTGTTTTTT. Translation: CASSSPAGTGNTGELFF.